Sequencing of this TCR beta chain was carried out in a study of T-cell memory formation after mild COVID-19. A remark on this clonotype: Its antigen remains unidentified.

Broader study findings: Later expanders leaned CD4+, whereas clones that contracted between day 15 and 85 were balanced CD4/CD8.

V shed 5 bases, J shed 6 bases, and the junction held 5 bases outside the gene matches. CDR3 length: 13 amino acids. Germline V gene sequence: CDR1 SEHNR, CDR2 FQNEAQ (reference sequence). TCR alpha and TCR beta cDNA libraries carrying sample barcodes and UMIs came from 5'RACE with constant-segment primers. TCRdb re-analysed the 5' RACE reads in MiXCR, keeping a single row per CDR3 protein. Among around 450,000 distinct CDR3 sequences listed, 15% to 20% were seen once. The receptor was isolated from an adult woman who had mild COVID-19 (a few samples of this study predate the infection). Cell type and time point are not known. This chain joins TRBV7-9 and TRBJ2-3, with TRBD2 matching over 7 bases. Sequencing was carried out using PBMCs or a T cell subset sorted from them (not recorded which). DNA of the CDR3: TGTGCCAGCAGCCTCTTGGGGGGGGATACGCAGTATTTT. Its protein product is CASSLLGGDTQYF.